These 10 T cell receptor beta chains came from one sample sequenced in a study of T cell responses to AZD1222 COVID-19 vaccine. Profiled with immunoSEQ multiplex PCR; TCRdb holds only in-frame clones, not every one. Among under 140,000 clones listed, less than 95% were seen once. The input for sequencing was peripheral blood, taken on day 0 of AZD1222 vaccination. The origin of the receptors is an adult in good health.

The count of this clone is one. The chain recombines TRBV11-2 with TRBJ1-2; unclear D gene. The CDR3 is 14 residues long. Germline CDR1 SGHAT, CDR2 FQNNGV. V lost 4 bases, J lost 8 bases, and 17 bases lay in between. In nucleotides, the CDR3 is TGTGCCAGCAGCTATATTGGTGGGCAGTTGGGCTACACCTTC. Protein sequence: CASSYIGGQLGYTF.

This chain links TRBV6-1 with TRBJ1-4; D is unresolved. The CDR3 is 14 amino acids. CDR1 and CDR2 (germline): MNHNS, SASEGT. V was pared by 3 bases and J by 8 bases, with 13 bases between. This chain's CDR3 is CASSEGRGNEKLFF. CDR3 DNA: TGTGCCAGCAGTGAGGGTCGGGGTAACGAAAAACTGTTTTTT.

The chain's CDR3 is CASSPRGEVTEAFF. CDR3 nucleotide sequence: TGTGCCAGCTCACCCCGGGGGGAGGTCACTGAAGCTTTCTTT. The chain is built from TRBV18 and TRBJ1-1; a possible D gene is TRBD1 (5 bases). The germline gives CDR1 KGHSH, CDR2 LQKENI. The CDR3 is 14 amino acids. The V gene lost 3 bases and the J gene lost 4 bases, with 12 bases spanning the gap.

V and J are TRBV2 and TRBJ2-3; TRBD2 agrees at 7 bases. J lost 3 bases, V lost 6 bases, and 9 bases had no gene match. CDR1 SNHLY and CDR2 FYNNEI come from the germline V gene. This CDR3 region has 15 residues. DNA of the CDR3: TGTGCCAGCAGCCGGCAGGGAGCGGGGACAGATACGCAGTATTTT. Translation: CASSRQGAGTDTQYF.

V and J are TRBV7-2 and TRBJ2-7; D could derive from TRBD1 or TRBD2 (5 bases each). Trimming removed 5 bases from V and 0 bases from J, with 17 bases in between. The germline CDR1 and CDR2 sequences are SGHTA and FQGNSA. This CDR3 is 16 amino acids long. The CDR3 DNA sequence: TGTGCCAGCAGCATACAATCGGGACGGAACTCCTACGAGCAGTACTTC. It encodes CASSIQSGRNSYEQYF.

The chain has TRBV28 and TRBJ1-6; D is unresolved. The germline V gene has CDR1 MDHEN and CDR2 SYDVKM. The CDR3 runs 15 residues. Trimming took 3 bases from V and 0 from J, leaving 6 bases between them. The CDR3: CASSFMSSYNSPLHF. CDR3 coding DNA: TGTGCCAGCAGTTTTATGAGCTCCTATAATTCACCCCTCCACTTT.

The rearrangement joins TRBV7-9 to TRBJ1-6; the match to TRBD1 covers 10 bases. In germline, CDR1 is SEHNR, CDR2 FQNEAQ (reference sequence). This CDR3 contains 15 residues. With V trimmed by 6 bases and J by 8 bases, 7 bases remained unmatched. CDR3 nucleotide sequence: TGTGCCAGCAGTTCAGGGACAGGGGCCTATTCACCCCTCCACTTT. Translated, it gives CASSSGTGAYSPLHF.

The chain uses TRBV10-2 and TRBJ1-5; D unclear. The germline V gene encodes CDR1 WSHSY and CDR2 SAAADI. The V gene lost 6 bases and the J gene lost 0 bases, with 9 bases spanning the gap. This CDR3 comprises 14 residues. CDR3 DNA: TGCGCCAGCAGGGACGGTAATAGCAATCAGCCCCAGCATTTT. Amino acids: CASRDGNSNQPQHF.

The genes are TRBV13 and TRBJ2-5, with D possibly matching TRBD2 (5 bases). In germline, CDR1 is PRHDT, CDR2 FYEKMQ (reference sequence). This CDR3 contains 14 residues. Trimming shortened V by 4 bases and J by 4 bases, and 13 bases separated the two germline ends. CDR3 region: CASSSRTSIETQYF. For the CDR3, the DNA is TGTGCCAGCAGCTCCAGGACTTCGATAGAGACCCAGTACTTC.

The chain carries TRBV7-9 and TRBJ2-7; D gene uncertain. In germline, CDR1 is SEHNR, CDR2 FQNEAQ (reference sequence). The length of the CDR3 is 11 residues. Between the trimmed V and J ends, which lost 9 bases and 6 bases, there was a span of 12 bases. CDR3 amino acids: CASSKGGEQYF. The CDR3 nucleotides read TGTGCCAGTTCCAAGGGTGGCGAGCAGTACTTC. The variable domain in full, completed from reference TRBV7-9 and TRBJ2-7, reads DTGVSQNPRHKITKRGQNVTFRCDPISEHNRLYWYRQTLGQGPEFLTYFQNEAQLEKSRLLSDRFSAERPKGSFSTLEIQRTEQGDSAMYLCASSKGGEQYFGPGTRLTVT.